This TCR beta chain was obtained from a study of shared clonotypes between healthy human individuals. The overall study: Two women and three men aged 18 to 49 made up the donors. Study-wide results and caveats: Non-shared clonotypes displayed generation probabilities falling below those of clonotypes present in all four donors. Generally, naive subsets (rather than memory subsets) showed larger estimated richness. Across a few donors, naive CD4 shared around 5.1%, naive CD8 3.5% to 4%, memory CD4 2% to 2.5%, memory CD8 0.4% to 0.5%.

This CDR3 spans 14 amino acids. Per germline, CDR1 SNHLY and CDR2 FYNNEI. The ends were cut back, 3 bases at V and 8 bases at J, with 14 bases in the middle. TCRdb's table, derived via immunoSEQ multiplex PCR, lists solely in-frame clones and lacks some. The sample lists about 1.5 million clones; 95% to 99% were seen once. Comment on this clone: Antigen specificity is unknown.

J is TRBJ1-3 and V is TRBV2, with D tentatively TRBD1 (5 bases). The sample taken for sequencing was naive CD4+ T cells sorted from blood. Subset in this sample: CD45RA+ positively selected. The TCR was taken from a man between 25 and 39 years old in good health. Here the CDR3 DNA reads TGTGCCAGCAGTGACAGAACGAGCAGGGACACCATATATTTT. Protein product: CASSDRTSRDTIYF.